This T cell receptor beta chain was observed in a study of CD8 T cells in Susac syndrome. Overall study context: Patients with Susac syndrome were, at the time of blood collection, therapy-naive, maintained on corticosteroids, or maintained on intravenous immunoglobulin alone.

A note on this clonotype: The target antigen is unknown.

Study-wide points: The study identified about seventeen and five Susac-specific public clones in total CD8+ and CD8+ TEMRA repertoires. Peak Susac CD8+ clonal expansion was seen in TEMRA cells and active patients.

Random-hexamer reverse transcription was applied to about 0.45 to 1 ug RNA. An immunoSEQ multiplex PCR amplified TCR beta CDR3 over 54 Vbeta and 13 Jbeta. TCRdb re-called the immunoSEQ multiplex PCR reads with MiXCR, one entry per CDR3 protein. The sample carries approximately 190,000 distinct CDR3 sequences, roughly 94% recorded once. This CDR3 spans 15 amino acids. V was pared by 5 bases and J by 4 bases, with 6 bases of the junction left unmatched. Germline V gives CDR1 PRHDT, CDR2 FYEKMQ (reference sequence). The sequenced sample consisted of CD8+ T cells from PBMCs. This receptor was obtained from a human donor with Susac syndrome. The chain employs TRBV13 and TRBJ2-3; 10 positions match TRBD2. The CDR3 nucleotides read TGTGCCAGCAGCCGTACTAGCGGGATATCAGATACGCAGTATTTT. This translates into CASSRTSGISDTQYF.